Below, 26 T cell receptor beta chains from the same sample are listed, as sequenced in a study of PD-1 blockade in mismatch repair-deficient tumors (dated by TCRdb to 2015 to 2018). Libraries were built with the immunoSEQ multiplex PCR assay. The source is immuneACCESS, and TCRdb retained only in-frame sequences with V and J called. Part of the clones is not carried over; for the studies checked, unresolved V genes explain less than half of this, and the remainder is unexplained. For this sample the table gives around 30,000 clones, of which around 80% were detected only once. The biggest ten clones account for about 3.3% of the sample. Sequencing was performed on PBMCs, taken 6 weeks after starting pembrolizumab. The receptor set was obtained from an adult with mismatch repair-deficient cancer.

The V call is TRBV5-1, the J call TRBJ2-3; no firm D call. The CDR3 runs to 14 residues. The germline CDR1 and CDR2 sequences are SGHRS and YFSETQ. Trimming shortened V by 4 bases and J by 6 bases, and 15 bases separated the two germline ends. CDR3 region: CASSHTEPRDTQYF. The CDR3 DNA reads as TGCGCCAGCAGCCATACAGAGCCCCGGGATACGCAGTATTTT.

The J gene is TRBJ1-1, the V gene TRBV23-1; maybe TRBD1 (5 bases). TRBV23-1 is assigned to the ORF class and has an uncertain function. V gave up 0 bases and J gave up 1 base, with 15 bases separating them. This CDR3 is built from 17 residues. The CDR3 loop reads CASSQSCTGGENTEAFF. The CDR3 bases are TGCGCCAGCAGTCAATCTTGTACCGGGGGTGAGAACACTGAAGCTTTCTTT.

This chain uses TRBV30 with TRBJ1-1; D may be TRBD1 (5 bases). V lost 2 bases to trimming and J lost 2 bases, with 9 bases between them. The CDR3 runs 13 residues. CDR1 and CDR2 from the germline V gene are GTSNPN and SVGIG (reference sequence). Here the CDR3 DNA reads TGTGCCTGGAGTTCCCAGGGTAACACTGAAGCTTTCTTT. This translates into CAWSSQGNTEAFF.

This clone was observed once. J is TRBJ2-1 and V is TRBV18; TRBD2 aligns across 8 bases. The V segment lost 3 bases and the J segment 13 bases; nucleotides outside the gene matches: 11. The length of the CDR3 is 14 residues. Per germline, CDR1 KGHSH and CDR2 LQKENI. The CDR3 DNA reads TGTGCCAGCTCACCTCTCCCGGGACTAGTCACCCAGTTCTTC. It yields the protein CASSPLPGLVTQFF.

The chain employs TRBV7-2 and TRBJ2-7; a possible D gene is TRBD1 (5 bases). CDR3 size: 16 residues. Germline V lookup: CDR1 SGHTA, CDR2 FQGNSA. The ends were cut back, 1 base at V and 1 base at J, with 14 bases in the middle. For the CDR3, the DNA is TGTGCCAGCAGCTTAGAAGTGTGGGGCACTTCCTACGAGCAGTACTTC. Amino acid sequence: CASSLEVWGTSYEQYF.

The J gene is TRBJ2-1, the V gene TRBV7-3; D remains unclear. This CDR3 contains 13 residues. Germline V lookup: CDR1 SGHTA, CDR2 FQGTGA. Trimming took 5 bases from V and 0 from J, leaving 5 bases between them. Written as DNA, the CDR3 is TGTGCCAGCAGCCTTTCCTCCTACAATGAGCAGTTCTTC. Translation: CASSLSSYNEQFF. The full variable domain, in which reference TRBV7-3 and TRBJ2-1 provide the parts outside the CDR3, is GAGVSQTPSNKVTEKGKYVELRCDPISGHTALYWYRQSLGQGPEFLIYFQGTGAADDSGLPNDRFFAVRPEGSVSTLKIQRTERGDSAVYLCASSLSSYNEQFFGPGTRLTVL.

The chain uses TRBV5-1 and TRBJ2-1; 7 bases are shared with TRBD2. CDR1 and CDR2 (germline): SGHRS, YFSETQ. The V gene end was trimmed by 4 bases and the J gene end by 9 bases; junction bases not matched to a gene: 16. The CDR3 sequence is 16 residues long. The CDR3 spells CASSSYGTILQSEQFF. The CDR3 DNA is TGCGCCAGCAGCAGCTACGGGACTATTCTTCAGAGTGAGCAGTTCTTC.

The chain is built from TRBV29-1 and TRBJ2-7, with D maybe TRBD2 (6 bases). CDR1 and CDR2 (germline): SQVTM, ANQGSEA. The CDR3 consists of 12 residues. The V end was cut by 5 bases, the J end by 1 base, with 9 bases between. CDR3 loop: CSVFGGSYEQYF. The CDR3 DNA reads as TGCAGCGTTTTTGGGGGGTCCTACGAGCAGTACTTC.

The gene calls are TRBV29-1 and TRBJ1-3, with D uncertain. Germline loops: CDR1 SQVTM, CDR2 ANQGSEA. Deletions cut 7 bases from V and 0 bases from J, with 7 bases between. The CDR3 has 12 amino acids. CDR3 nucleotides: TGCAGCGCCCGCGGCTCTGGAAACACCATATATTTT. This encodes CSARGSGNTIYF.

The CDR3 DNA is TGTGCCAGCAGCTTTAACCAGACAGACAACCAAGAGACCCAGTACTTC. This encodes CASSFNQTDNQETQYF. The J gene is TRBJ2-5, the V gene TRBV12-1; the table's D call of TRBD1 was not tested on the DNA. TRBV12-1 is a known pseudogene. The CDR3 is 16 residues long.

Turning to this clone: This same CDR3 is encoded by further DNA sequences in the sample. The gene calls are TRBV7-2 and TRBJ2-5, with D unclear. The germline V gene has CDR1 SGHTA and CDR2 FQGNSA. CDR3 size: 13 residues. V lost 1 base and J lost 3, with 6 bases in between. CDR3: CASSLVPEETQYF. The DNA of the CDR3 is TGTGCCAGCAGCTTAGTCCCCGAAGAGACCCAGTACTTC.

The V and J genes are TRBV11-2 and TRBJ2-3; D is uncertain. Trimming took 0 bases from V and 9 from J, leaving 7 bases between them. The CDR3 extends over 12 amino acids. The germline CDR1 and CDR2 sequences are SGHAT and FQNNGV. CDR3 bases: TGTGCCAGCAGCTTAGAGGGCCTCACGCAGTATTTT. As protein: CASSLEGLTQYF.

The gene calls are TRBV5-1 and TRBJ2-5; TRBD1 matches 9 bases. With 5 bases clipped from V and 5 bases from J, the junction kept 10 bases outside the gene matches. The CDR3 totals 15 residues. Germline V CDR1 and CDR2: SGHRS, YFSETQ. The CDR3 coding sequence is TGCGCCAGCAGTTCCCAACAGGGGGCTTGGGAGACCCAGTACTTC. The encoded protein is CASSSQQGAWETQYF.

The rearrangement uses TRBV19 and TRBJ2-3; D is possibly TRBD1 (6 bases). With 8 bases removed from V and 2 bases from J, the gap between germline ends came to 14 bases. The CDR3 runs to 14 residues. The germline CDR1 and CDR2 sequences are LNHDA and SQIVND (reference sequence). The DNA of the CDR3 is TGTGCCAGTCGGGACAACTCCAACACAGATACGCAGTATTTT. Protein sequence: CASRDNSNTDTQYF.

V gene TRBV6-1 combines with J gene TRBJ2-2; TRBD2 agrees at 7 bases. This CDR3 is 16 amino acids long. The J segment lost 6 bases and the V segment lost 4 bases, leaving 11 bases of the junction unmatched. The germline V gene has CDR1 MNHNS and CDR2 SASEGT. DNA for the CDR3: TGTGCCAGCAGTGCCCCCGTTGGGGGGGGAGCCGGGGAGCTGTTTTTT. Protein sequence: CASSAPVGGGAGELFF.

This clone is a singleton in its sample. This rearrangement joins TRBV27 to TRBJ2-3; D may be TRBD2 (6 bases). Trimming shortened V by 5 bases and J by 0 bases, and 15 bases separated the two germline ends. The CDR3 is 16 residues long. Germline CDR1 is MNHEY and CDR2 is SMNVEV (reference sequence). The CDR3 loop is CASSARRGTSTDTQYF. The CDR3 DNA sequence: TGTGCCAGCAGTGCCAGGCGGGGCACTAGCACAGATACGCAGTATTTT.

V usage is TRBV27 and J usage is TRBJ1-6; 8 nucleotides agree with TRBD1. V shed 8 bases and J 6 bases; nucleotides not matched to a gene: 9. The CDR3 spans 15 residues. Looked up from germline, CDR1 is MNHEY and CDR2 is SMNVEV (reference sequence). The CDR3 sequence is CASGGTGIGNSPLHF. CDR3 nucleotides: TGTGCCAGCGGGGGGACAGGAATAGGTAATTCACCCCTCCACTTT.

This clone was observed once. V usage is TRBV20-1 and J usage is TRBJ2-3; perhaps TRBD2 as D (5 bases). V gave up 2 bases and J gave up 6 bases, with 6 bases separating them. CDR1 is DFQATT, CDR2 SNEGSKA, per germline (reference sequence). The CDR3 extends over 11 amino acids. In nucleotides, the CDR3 is TGCAGTGCTAGAACGGGGGATACGCAGTATTTT. This translates into CSARTGDTQYF.

The chain carries TRBV28 and TRBJ2-5; D is possibly TRBD2 (6 bases). Germline values: CDR1 MDHEN, CDR2 SYDVKM. The CDR3 is 17 residues long. Trimming pared 3 bases from V and 0 bases from J, leaving 17 bases between. CDR3 DNA sequence: TGTGCCAGCAGTTTGACGCTAGCGCGATTAAACCAAGAGACCCAGTACTTC. It yields the protein CASSLTLARLNQETQYF.

Only a few counts were recorded for this clone. The V and J genes are TRBV28 and TRBJ2-2; tentatively, D is TRBD2 (6 bases). The germline V gene has CDR1 MDHEN and CDR2 SYDVKM. The CDR3 is made up of 15 amino acids. V was shortened by 7 bases and J by 4 bases, with 16 bases between the two germline ends. DNA of the CDR3: TGTGCCAGCACCCCGCCGGGAGAGGCCACCGGGGAGCTGTTTTTT. Its translation is CASTPPGEATGELFF.

A few counts support this clone. V usage is TRBV5-1 and J usage is TRBJ1-1; 8 positions agree with TRBD1. With V trimmed by 4 bases and J by 3 bases, 2 bases remained unmatched. The germline V gene encodes CDR1 SGHRS and CDR2 YFSETQ. The CDR3 extends over 13 amino acids. The DNA of the CDR3 is TGCGCCAGCAGCCCAGGGGGCTACACTGAAGCTTTCTTT. It specifies CASSPGGYTEAFF.

The chain links TRBV6-1 to TRBJ2-2; a possible D gene is TRBD1 (6 bases). Trimming cost V 0 bases and J 4 bases, with 15 bases left between them. There are 17 residues in the CDR3. Germline V gives CDR1 MNHNS, CDR2 SASEGT. This chain's CDR3 is CASSEAPTGMSTGELFF. DNA of the CDR3: TGTGCCAGCAGTGAAGCGCCAACAGGGATGAGCACCGGGGAGCTGTTTTTT.

This clone was observed once. The rearrangement links TRBV21-1 to TRBJ1-2; the table gives TRBD1 as D, unverified against the DNA. TRBV21-1 is a recognized pseudogene. This CDR3 region has 19 residues. Here the CDR3 reads CASSKAQVVYRGRFYGYTF. In nucleotides, the CDR3 is TGTGCCAGCAGCAAAGCGCAGGTAGTGTATAGGGGGCGGTTCTATGGCTACACCTTC.

This chain joins TRBV9 and TRBJ1-2, with a possible D match to TRBD1 (6 bases). CDR3 length: 17 residues. Germline V CDR1 and CDR2: SGDLS, YYNGEE. V was shortened by 3 bases and J by 4 bases, with 22 bases between the two germline ends. CDR3 protein: CASSGLGLAGGGYGYTF. DNA for the CDR3: TGTGCCAGCAGCGGCCTAGGGCTTGCGGGGGGCGGCTATGGCTACACCTTC.

V is TRBV9 and J is TRBJ1-1, with D maybe TRBD1 (5 bases). The V end lost 0 bases, the J end lost 1 base, and 13 bases lay between the germline ends. This CDR3 is 16 amino acids long. Germline CDR1 reads SGDLS; CDR2 reads YYNGEE. CDR3 residues: CASSVDSRGGNTEAFF. The CDR3 DNA reads TGTGCCAGCAGCGTAGATTCACGGGGGGGGAACACTGAAGCTTTCTTT. Combining the CDR3 with reference TRBV9 and TRBJ1-1 gives the whole variable domain DSGVTQTPKHLITATGQRVTLRCSPRSGDLSVYWYQQSLDQGLQFLIQYYNGEERAKGNILERFSAQQFPDLHSELNLSSLELGDSALYFCASSVDSRGGNTEAFFGQGTRLTVV.

This chain links TRBV4-1 with TRBJ2-3; D is perhaps TRBD2 (5 bases). Trimming left V 2 bases short and J 4 bases short, with 10 bases between. The germline gives CDR1 MGHRA, CDR2 YSYEKL. The length of the CDR3 is 14 residues. The CDR3 loop is CASSQSLVADTQYF. The DNA for the CDR3 is TGCGCCAGCAGCCAATCACTAGTCGCAGATACGCAGTATTTT.